A selection of T cell receptor beta chains follows, all from one sample in a study of early T cells in non-severe SARS-CoV-2 infection. TCRdb ran MiXCR on the 5' RACE reads and lists one entry per CDR3 protein. The sample includes about 55,000 distinct CDR3 sequences, around 12% seen only once; the top ten take over 3%. What was sequenced was whole blood. These receptors were collected from an adult who was a healthcare worker with PCR-confirmed SARS-CoV-2 infection or an uninfected control (not recorded which). CDR3s include the opening cysteine and the closing phenylalanine or tryptophan. The order of the fields is D gene, V gene, J gene, clone size, CDR3 DNA, CDR3 protein. The D gene is left open where the match is weak. Size tells how often a clone was seen (once, few, many) or the class of an expanded clone, and some rows leave it out.

d_call: TRBD1; v_call: TRBV5-4; j_call: TRBJ2-1; clone_size: many; cdr3_nt: TGTGCCAGCAGCTTGGCCGCGACAGGGGATGAGCAGTTCTTC; cdr3_aa: CASSLAATGDEQFF
d_call: .; v_call: TRBV6-1; j_call: TRBJ1-2; clone_size: many; cdr3_nt: TGTGCCAGCAGTAAAGAGAAGGGGAACTATGGCTACACCTTC; cdr3_aa: CASSKEKGNYGYTF
d_call: TRBD2; v_call: TRBV28; j_call: TRBJ2-1; clone_size: .; cdr3_nt: TGTGCCAGCAGTTTTGCGGGAGGGGCCTACAATGAGCAGTTCTTC; cdr3_aa: CASSFAGGAYNEQFF
d_call: TRBD2; v_call: TRBV28; j_call: TRBJ2-1; clone_size: few; cdr3_nt: TGTGCCAGCAGGGCAACCGGGGGGGGGCAGTCCTACAATGAGCAGTTCTTC; cdr3_aa: CASRATGGGQSYNEQFF
d_call: .; v_call: TRBV20-1; j_call: TRBJ2-1; clone_size: many; cdr3_nt: TGCAGTGCTAGAAAGGGCTACTCCCCCAGCTCCTACAATGAGCAGTTCTTC; cdr3_aa: CSARKGYSPSSYNEQFF
d_call: .; v_call: TRBV6-5; j_call: TRBJ2-1; clone_size: medium-sized; cdr3_nt: TGTGCCAGCAGGTCCATCGACGTTGGTGAGCAGTTCTTC; cdr3_aa: CASRSIDVGEQFF
d_call: TRBD1; v_call: TRBV30; j_call: TRBJ1-4; clone_size: .; cdr3_nt: TGTGCCTGGAGTGGGAGGACAGGGTCGGATGAAAAACTGTTTTTT; cdr3_aa: CAWSGRTGSDEKLFF
d_call: .; v_call: TRBV5-6; j_call: TRBJ2-6; clone_size: few; cdr3_nt: TGTGCCAGCAGCTTCTTTGGAACTGGGGCCAACGTCCTGACTTTC; cdr3_aa: CASSFFGTGANVLTF
d_call: .; v_call: TRBV7-8; j_call: TRBJ2-7; clone_size: few; cdr3_nt: TGTGCCAGCCGAAAAATTCAGGGACAAACCTACGAGCAGTACTTC; cdr3_aa: CASRKIQGQTYEQYF
d_call: TRBD1; v_call: TRBV7-9; j_call: TRBJ1-1; clone_size: many; cdr3_nt: TGTGCCAGCAGCCCGTGGACAGGGACGAACACTGAAGCTTTCTTT; cdr3_aa: CASSPWTGTNTEAFF
d_call: .; v_call: TRBV7-9; j_call: TRBJ1-4; clone_size: many; cdr3_nt: TGTGCCAGCAGCTTAGGCGGGGCCTTGGATGAAAAACTGTTTTTT; cdr3_aa: CASSLGGALDEKLFF
d_call: TRBD2; v_call: TRBV7-9; j_call: TRBJ2-1; clone_size: many; cdr3_nt: TGTGCCAGCAGCTTCTGGGGGAGGGCCACCTACAATGAGCAGTTCTTC; cdr3_aa: CASSFWGRATYNEQFF
d_call: .; v_call: TRBV28; j_call: TRBJ1-2; clone_size: .; cdr3_nt: TGTGCCACCTTACAGATCTATGGCTACACCTTC; cdr3_aa: CATLQIYGYTF
d_call: .; v_call: TRBV21-1; j_call: TRBJ2-5; clone_size: many; cdr3_nt: TGTGCCAGCAGCATTACTAGCGGGAGGACCCAAGAGACCCAGTACTTC; cdr3_aa: CASSITSGRTQETQYF
d_call: .; v_call: TRBV7-3; j_call: TRBJ2-1; clone_size: few; cdr3_nt: TGTGCCAGCAGCTTAACCTATCTGGCGGAGCAGTTCTTC; cdr3_aa: CASSLTYLAEQFF
d_call: TRBD2; v_call: TRBV7-8; j_call: TRBJ2-1; clone_size: .; cdr3_nt: TGTGCCAGCAGCTCCCGGACTAGCGGGAACTCCTACAATGAGCAGTTCTTC; cdr3_aa: CASSSRTSGNSYNEQFF
d_call: TRBD1; v_call: TRBV9; j_call: TRBJ1-1; clone_size: many; cdr3_nt: TGTGCCAGCAGCGCTGGGACAGGGGTTAACACTGAAGCTTTCTTT; cdr3_aa: CASSAGTGVNTEAFF
d_call: TRBD2; v_call: TRBV28; j_call: TRBJ2-2; clone_size: once; cdr3_nt: TGTGCCAGCAGGGGACTAGCGGACAATACCGGGGAGCTGTTTTTT; cdr3_aa: CASRGLADNTGELFF
d_call: TRBD1; v_call: TRBV11-2; j_call: TRBJ2-7; clone_size: many; cdr3_nt: TGTGCCAGCAGCCTGACAGGGGGTGCCTACGAGCAGTACTTC; cdr3_aa: CASSLTGGAYEQYF
d_call: .; v_call: TRBV3-1; j_call: TRBJ2-5; clone_size: .; cdr3_nt: TGTGCCAGCAGCCAAGTGGCTTCTGATCAAGAGACCCAGTACTTC; cdr3_aa: CASSQVASDQETQYF
d_call: .; v_call: TRBV5-6; j_call: TRBJ1-2; clone_size: few; cdr3_nt: TGTGCCAGCAGCTTGTTCTCCGGGGGCGGCTATGGCTACACCTTC; cdr3_aa: CASSLFSGGGYGYTF
d_call: TRBD2; v_call: TRBV29-1; j_call: TRBJ2-7; clone_size: .; cdr3_nt: TGCAGCGTTGTTCCTAGCGGGAGGCCCTCCTACGAGCAGTACTTC; cdr3_aa: CSVVPSGRPSYEQYF
d_call: .; v_call: TRBV3-1; j_call: TRBJ2-3; clone_size: .; cdr3_nt: TGTGCCAGCAGCCAAGATGGAGGACCGGGGTCGGATACGCAGTATTTT; cdr3_aa: CASSQDGGPGSDTQYF
d_call: .; v_call: TRBV3-1; j_call: TRBJ2-3; clone_size: many; cdr3_nt: TGTGCCAGCAGCCTCGCCCAAAATACGCAGTATTTT; cdr3_aa: CASSLAQNTQYF
d_call: TRBD2; v_call: TRBV5-4; j_call: TRBJ2-2; clone_size: many; cdr3_nt: TGTGCCAGCAGCTTGAAAATACTAGCGGGAGTAGGCGGGGAGCTGTTTTTT; cdr3_aa: CASSLKILAGVGGELFF
d_call: TRBD2; v_call: TRBV2; j_call: TRBJ2-3; clone_size: many; cdr3_nt: TGTGCCAGCAGTCCCTGGACTAGCGGAGCAGATACGCAGTATTTT; cdr3_aa: CASSPWTSGADTQYF
d_call: TRBD2; v_call: TRBV7-7; j_call: TRBJ2-1; clone_size: .; cdr3_nt: TGTGCCAGCAGCTTCACTAGCGGGCAATACAATGAGCAGTTCTTC; cdr3_aa: CASSFTSGQYNEQFF
d_call: .; v_call: TRBV28; j_call: TRBJ2-7; clone_size: few; cdr3_nt: TGTGCCAGCAGTCGCCTGGGGGGGGCGAGAAACGAGCAGTACTTC; cdr3_aa: CASSRLGGARNEQYF
d_call: .; v_call: TRBV2; j_call: TRBJ2-1; clone_size: .; cdr3_nt: TGTGCCCTCACGAGTGGGACCTACAATGAGCAGTTCTTC; cdr3_aa: CALTSGTYNEQFF
d_call: TRBD2; v_call: TRBV7-9; j_call: TRBJ2-3; clone_size: many; cdr3_nt: TGTGCCAGCAGCTCCAGCCAGACTAGCGGGAGTGAAGATACGCAGTATTTT; cdr3_aa: CASSSSQTSGSEDTQYF
d_call: .; v_call: TRBV29-1; j_call: TRBJ2-7; clone_size: many; cdr3_nt: TGCAGCGTTGGGGGGGACACCCGATCTCCTTCCGAGCAGTACTTC; cdr3_aa: CSVGGDTRSPSEQYF
d_call: TRBD1; v_call: TRBV11-3; j_call: TRBJ2-1; clone_size: few; cdr3_nt: TGTGCCAGCAGCTTGGGACAGCCTTCCTACAATGAGCAGTTCTTC; cdr3_aa: CASSLGQPSYNEQFF